Listed below are T cell receptor beta chains from one sample, sequenced in a study of blood T cell repertoires in COVID-19. The method was immunoSEQ multiplex PCR; TCRdb's version includes in-frame clones alone and lacks a portion of them. Of 150,000 to 200,000 clones in the sample, about 81% were seen once. The sequenced material came from peripheral blood. Receptors originate from a human donor in a cohort sampled during active COVID-19. CDR3s include the opening cysteine and the closing phenylalanine or tryptophan.

V	CDR3
TRBV24-1	CATSDPGPGGYADTQYF
TRBV5-1	CASSFGDSSGNTIYF
TRBV28	CASRPSTGYEQYF
TRBV20-1	CSAWTFEGAFF
TRBV5-1	CASSTLGGSDEQFF
TRBV6-5	CASSYVGGFSNYGYTF
TRBV30	CAWSGIIGQGGTQYF
TRBV7-2	CASSLVVRGNEQYF
TRBV5-1	CASSFSGSFTGELFF
TRBV11-2	CASSLDRDKQYF
TRBV5-5	CASSRDRRGNQPQHF
TRBV13	CASSDQGLAGGLFPNEQFF
TRBV5-6	CASFGQGRVNEQFF
TRBV12-3/TRBV12-4	CASSFQGQETQYF
TRBV27	CASSLGFSYEQYF
TRBV5-1	CASSLDSGIPNTEAFF
TRBV12-5	CASGLVLQGRMNTEAFF
TRBV4-3	CASSFDNLAGSIGELFF
TRBV30	CAWRSGGLAGGGGADTQYF
TRBV27	CASTPQASSGANVLTF
TRBV11-2	CASSLGRGFGGSYNSPLHF
TRBV27	CASSLSGTSGAIQYF
TRBV27	CASSSRRDTGELFF
TRBV5-8	CASSLSSGDGSNQPQHF
TRBV27	CASSLFTGYGYTF
TRBV4-3	CASSQTGNTEAFF
TRBV6-1	CASSEAYRGNYGYTF
TRBV6-5	CASSWDRGRGSEQYF
TRBV10-1	CASRDRVDEQFF
TRBV7-2	CASSLVLAYQETQYF
TRBV12-3/TRBV12-4	CASRTGGINEQFF
TRBV6-1	CASSEWQGSNQPQHF
TRBV4-3	CASSQEANTEAFF
TRBV4-3	CASSSGSNLDEQFF
TRBV28	CASSSGGVGKNIQYF
TRBV6-6	CASSLQVYTEAFF
TRBV4-3	CASSQDLGTGSYEQYF
TRBV30	CACGTSGRAETGELFF
TRBV7-2	CASSWTNSAGNEQFF
TRBV6-5	CAGDAGGRGEQFF
TRBV9	CASTPRQGNTGELFF
TRBV7-9	CASSQRRLAGGKDTQYF
TRBV20-1	CSARDKGVQFF
TRBV4-1	CASSPSRVSVAFF
TRBV6-5	CASSKGQGWEETQYF